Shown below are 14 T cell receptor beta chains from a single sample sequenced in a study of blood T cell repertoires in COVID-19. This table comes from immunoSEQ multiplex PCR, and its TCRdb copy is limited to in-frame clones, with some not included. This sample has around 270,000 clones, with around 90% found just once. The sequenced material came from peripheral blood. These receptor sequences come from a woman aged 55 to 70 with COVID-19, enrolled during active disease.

The CDR3 DNA reads TGTGCCTGGAGTGTCAGAAGCTCTGGGGCCAACGTCCTGACTTTC. The encoded protein is CAWSVRSSGANVLTF. The V gene is TRBV30, the J gene TRBJ2-6, with D uncertain. V gave up 0 bases and J gave up 0 bases, with 6 bases separating them. The germline V gene encodes CDR1 GTSNPN and CDR2 SVGIG (reference sequence). The CDR3 runs 15 residues.

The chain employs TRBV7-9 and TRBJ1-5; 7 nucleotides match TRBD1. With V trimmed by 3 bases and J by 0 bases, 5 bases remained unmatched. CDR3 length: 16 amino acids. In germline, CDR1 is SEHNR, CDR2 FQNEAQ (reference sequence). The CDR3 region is CASSFGQGVSNQPQHF. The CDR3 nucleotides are TGTGCCAGCAGCTTTGGGCAGGGGGTTAGCAATCAGCCCCAGCATTTT. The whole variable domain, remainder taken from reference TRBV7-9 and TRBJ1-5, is DTGVSQNPRHKITKRGQNVTFRCDPISEHNRLYWYRQTLGQGPEFLTYFQNEAQLEKSRLLSDRFSAERPKGSFSTLEIQRTEQGDSAMYLCASSFGQGVSNQPQHFGDGTRLSIL.

The CDR3 reads CATSDSRLAVYEQYF. The CDR3 DNA reads as TGTGCCACCAGTGATTCGCGGCTAGCGGTCTACGAGCAGTACTTC. The chain links TRBV24-1 to TRBJ2-7, with TRBD2 matching over 7 bases. Trimming cost V 2 bases and J 3 bases; bases outside gene matches: 6. Germline V gene data show CDR1 as KGHDR and CDR2 as SFDVKD. The CDR3 consists of 15 residues.

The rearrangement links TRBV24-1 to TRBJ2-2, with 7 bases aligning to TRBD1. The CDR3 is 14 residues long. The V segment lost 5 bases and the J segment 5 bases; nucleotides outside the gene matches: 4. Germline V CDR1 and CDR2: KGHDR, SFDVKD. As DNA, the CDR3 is TGTGCCACCAGTGGACAGGGTCGTACCGGGGAGCTGTTTTTT. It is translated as CATSGQGRTGELFF.

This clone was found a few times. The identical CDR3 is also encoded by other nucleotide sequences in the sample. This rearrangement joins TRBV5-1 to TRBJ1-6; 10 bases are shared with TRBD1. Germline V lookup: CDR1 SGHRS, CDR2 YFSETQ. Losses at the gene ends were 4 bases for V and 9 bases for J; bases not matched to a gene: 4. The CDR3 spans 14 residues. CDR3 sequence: CASSRDRGGSPLHF. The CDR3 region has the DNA TGCGCCAGCAGCAGGGACAGGGGAGGTTCACCCCTCCACTTT.

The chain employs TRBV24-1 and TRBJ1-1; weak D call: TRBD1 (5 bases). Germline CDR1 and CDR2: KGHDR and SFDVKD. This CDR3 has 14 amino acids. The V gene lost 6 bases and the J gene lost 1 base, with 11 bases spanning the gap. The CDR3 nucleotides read TGTGCCACCAGTCGTGGGGGGGAGAACACTGAAGCTTTCTTT. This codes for CATSRGGENTEAFF.

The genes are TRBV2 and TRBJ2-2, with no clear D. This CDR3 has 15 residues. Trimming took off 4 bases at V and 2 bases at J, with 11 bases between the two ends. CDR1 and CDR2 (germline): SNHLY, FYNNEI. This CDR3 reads CASSAGRVNTGELFF. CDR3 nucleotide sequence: TGTGCCAGCAGTGCAGGCCGCGTAAACACCGGGGAGCTGTTTTTT.

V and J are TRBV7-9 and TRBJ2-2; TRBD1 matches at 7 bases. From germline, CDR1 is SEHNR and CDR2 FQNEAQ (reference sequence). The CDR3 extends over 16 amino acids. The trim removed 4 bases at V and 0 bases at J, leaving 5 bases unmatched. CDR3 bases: TGTGCCAGCAGCTCGTACAGGGGCACGAACACCGGGGAGCTGTTTTTT. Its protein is CASSSYRGTNTGELFF.

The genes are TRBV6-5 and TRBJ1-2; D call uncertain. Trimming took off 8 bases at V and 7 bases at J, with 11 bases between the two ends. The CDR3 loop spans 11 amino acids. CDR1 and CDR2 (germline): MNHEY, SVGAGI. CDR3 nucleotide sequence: TGTGCCAGCGCTAATTCGGGTGGCTACACCTTC. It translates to CASANSGGYTF.

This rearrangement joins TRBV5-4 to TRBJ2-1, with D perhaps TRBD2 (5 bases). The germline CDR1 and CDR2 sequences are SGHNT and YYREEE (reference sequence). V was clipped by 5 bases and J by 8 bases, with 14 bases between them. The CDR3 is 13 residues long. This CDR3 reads CASRGMGRDEQFF. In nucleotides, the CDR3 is TGTGCCAGCAGGGGGATGGGGAGAGATGAGCAGTTCTTC.

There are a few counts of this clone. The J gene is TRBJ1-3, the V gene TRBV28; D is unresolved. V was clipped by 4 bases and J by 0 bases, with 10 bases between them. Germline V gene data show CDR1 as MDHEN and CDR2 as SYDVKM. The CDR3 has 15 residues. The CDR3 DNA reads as TGTGCCAGCAGTTCACAGTTCCTCTCTGGAAACACCATATATTTT. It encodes CASSSQFLSGNTIYF.

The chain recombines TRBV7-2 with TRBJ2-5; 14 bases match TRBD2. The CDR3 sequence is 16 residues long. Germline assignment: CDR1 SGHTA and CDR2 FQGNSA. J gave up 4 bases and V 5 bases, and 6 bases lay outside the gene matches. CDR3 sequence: CASSRTSGRSGETQYF. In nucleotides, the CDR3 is TGTGCCAGCAGCCGGACTAGCGGGAGGTCTGGAGAGACCCAGTACTTC.

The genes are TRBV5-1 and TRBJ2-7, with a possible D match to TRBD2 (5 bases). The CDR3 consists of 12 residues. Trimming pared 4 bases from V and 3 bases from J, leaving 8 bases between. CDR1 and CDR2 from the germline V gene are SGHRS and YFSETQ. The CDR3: CASSVEGYEQYF. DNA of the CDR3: TGCGCCAGCAGCGTTGAGGGCTACGAGCAGTACTTC.

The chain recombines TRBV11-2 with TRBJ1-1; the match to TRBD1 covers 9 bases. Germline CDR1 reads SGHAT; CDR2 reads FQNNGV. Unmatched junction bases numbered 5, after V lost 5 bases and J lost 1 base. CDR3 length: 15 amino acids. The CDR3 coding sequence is TGTGCCAGCAGCCAAGGACAGGGGCAGAACACTGAAGCTTTCTTT. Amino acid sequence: CASSQGQGQNTEAFF.